The 31 T cell receptor beta chains in this list originate from one sample, sequenced in a study of blood T cell repertoires in COVID-19. Repertoires were generated with immunoSEQ multiplex PCR, while TCRdb's copy carries only in-frame clones and drops some. The sample has about 180,000 clones, approximately 82% seen once; the top ten hold roughly 20%. Sequencing was carried out using PBMCs or T cells enriched from blood (not recorded which). The origin of the receptors is a man aged 55 to 69 who had recovered from COVID-19.

The chain is built from TRBV28 and TRBJ2-5; 8 bases map to TRBD1. J lost 5 bases, V lost 4 bases, and 12 bases had no gene match. The CDR3 is made up of 16 amino acids. Germline loops: CDR1 MDHEN, CDR2 SYDVKM. CDR3 loop: CASSWAAGGAWETQYF. CDR3 nucleotide sequence: TGTGCCAGCAGTTGGGCCGCAGGGGGCGCGTGGGAGACCCAGTACTTC.

This chain joins TRBV19 and TRBJ1-1; 8 nucleotides agree with TRBD1. Trimming removed 0 bases from V and 1 base from J; junction bases left unmatched: 4. Looked up from germline, CDR1 is LNHDA and CDR2 is SQIVND (reference sequence). The CDR3 totals 16 residues. CDR3 sequence: CASSIDSGTGNTEAFF. DNA of the CDR3: TGTGCCAGTAGTATAGATTCCGGGACAGGGAACACTGAAGCTTTCTTT.

This clone occurred once. This rearrangement joins TRBV2 to TRBJ2-7; 7 nucleotides match TRBD1. The CDR3 covers 12 residues. The trim removed 7 bases at V and 2 bases at J, leaving 2 bases unmatched. Germline-derived CDR1 and CDR2 are SNHLY and FYNNEI. The CDR3 here is CASNTGAYEQYF. CDR3 bases: TGTGCCAGCAACACAGGGGCCTACGAGCAGTACTTC.

The J gene is TRBJ2-7, the V gene TRBV7-3; 12 positions agree with TRBD2. The ends lost 8 bases at V and 5 bases at J; junction bases unmatched: 10. The CDR3 extends over 15 amino acids. Per the germline V gene, CDR1 is SGHTA and CDR2 is FQGTGA. The CDR3: CASRLAGGPGHEQYF. The CDR3 coding sequence is TGTGCCAGCCGTCTAGCGGGAGGGCCGGGCCACGAGCAGTACTTC.

The chain couples TRBV11-2 to TRBJ1-6; the match to TRBD1 covers 7 bases. The V and J ends lost 4 bases and 10 bases, in that order; junction bases with no gene match: 10. Germline CDR1 reads SGHAT; CDR2 reads FQNNGV. The CDR3 sequence is 15 residues long. CDR3 in amino acids: CASSSVSGGESPLHF. The CDR3, as DNA: TGTGCCAGCAGCTCCGTGTCAGGGGGAGAGTCACCCCTCCACTTT.

The chain employs TRBV5-1 and TRBJ1-1; 7 bases align to TRBD1. Losses at the gene ends were 4 bases for V and 0 bases for J; bases not matched to a gene: 9. Germline assignment: CDR1 SGHRS and CDR2 YFSETQ. CDR3 size: 16 residues. The CDR3 nucleotides are TGCGCCAGCAGCCCCGGGACAGTTGTAATGAACACTGAAGCTTTCTTT. Its protein is CASSPGTVVMNTEAFF.

The V and J genes are TRBV5-3 and TRBJ2-7; the D gene is possibly TRBD2 (5 bases). TRBV5-3 is known as an ORF, though its function is uncertain. This CDR3 has 16 amino acids. Trimming left V 4 bases short and J 2 bases short, with 19 bases between. The CDR3: CARSRIWEHQPYEQYF. The CDR3 region has the DNA TGTGCCAGAAGCCGTATATGGGAGCACCAACCCTACGAGCAGTACTTC.

The chain employs TRBV3-1 (or the pseudogene TRBV3-2) and TRBJ2-1; D unclear. V was cut by 6 bases and J by 9 bases, with 9 bases left in between. Germline lookup yields CDR1 LGHDT and CDR2 YNNKEL (reference sequence). This CDR3 contains 11 residues. The CDR3 reads CASRRAGEQFF. CDR3 coding DNA: TGTGCCAGCAGAAGAGCCGGTGAGCAGTTCTTC.

The gene calls are TRBV6-4 and TRBJ2-1; 7 bases align to TRBD2. Germline lookup yields CDR1 MRHNA and CDR2 SNTAGT. After removal of 6 bases from V and 10 bases from J, the junction contained 9 bases not matched to a gene. The CDR3 length is 13 residues. CDR3 sequence (DNA): TGTGCCAGCAGGGGGGAGGGACCGAGCGAGCAGTTCTTC. This gives the protein CASRGEGPSEQFF.

The sample holds many counts of this clone. This rearrangement joins TRBV11-2 to TRBJ2-1; TRBD1 agrees at 9 bases. The J segment lost 7 bases and the V segment lost 5 bases, leaving 15 bases of the junction unmatched. The germline V gene has CDR1 SGHAT and CDR2 FQNNGV. There are 17 residues in the CDR3. In DNA form, the CDR3 reads TGTGCCAGCAGCCGTCACTCCGGGACAGGGAGTGAGAATGAGCAGTTCTTC. It encodes CASSRHSGTGSENEQFF.

This clone occurred once. V is TRBV24-1 and J is TRBJ1-2; TRBD1 is a possible D gene (6 bases). The CDR3 has 15 amino acids. V gave up 4 bases and J gave up 1 base, with 12 bases separating them. CDR1 and CDR2 from the germline V gene are KGHDR and SFDVKD. CDR3 sequence reads: CATSDPSQGNYGYTF. DNA for the CDR3: TGTGCCACCAGTGACCCCTCACAGGGTAACTATGGCTACACCTTC.

This chain links TRBV10-3 with TRBJ2-7; maybe TRBD2 (7 bases). This CDR3 comprises 15 residues. Germline V gene data show CDR1 as ENHRY and CDR2 as SYGVKD. Trimming pared 6 bases from V and 0 bases from J, leaving 15 bases between. The CDR3 nucleotides read TGTGCCATCAGGGGGGGGCGGGCCGACTCCTACGAGCAGTACTTC. This codes for CAIRGGRADSYEQYF.

The rearrangement joins TRBV30 to TRBJ1-3; 7 bases match TRBD1. CDR1 and CDR2 (germline): GTSNPN, SVGIG (reference sequence). The CDR3 loop spans 13 amino acids. V shed 7 bases and J 5 bases; nucleotides not matched to a gene: 8. CDR3 amino acids: CAFDRANRNTIYF. In nucleotides, the CDR3 is TGTGCCTTTGACAGGGCAAATCGAAACACCATATATTTT.

The genes are TRBV6-6 and TRBJ2-3; 11 nucleotides align to TRBD2. V shed 5 bases and J 2 bases; nucleotides not matched to a gene: 6. The length of the CDR3 is 16 residues. CDR1 and CDR2 from the germline V gene are MNHNY and SVGAGI (reference sequence). Here the CDR3 reads CASSPRTSGYTDTQYF. The CDR3 coding sequence is TGTGCCAGCAGTCCGAGGACTAGCGGGTACACAGATACGCAGTATTTT.

The rearrangement links TRBV5-1 to TRBJ2-3; D ambiguous. This CDR3 is built from 15 residues. Between the trimmed V and J ends, which lost 0 bases and 0 bases, there was a span of 8 bases. CDR1 and CDR2 (germline): SGHRS, YFSETQ. The CDR3 nucleotides are TGCGCCAGCAGCTTGGGGTACGGTAGCACAGATACGCAGTATTTT. Amino acids: CASSLGYGSTDTQYF. Full variable domain (missing parts from reference TRBV5-1 and TRBJ2-3): KAGVTQTPRYLIKTRGQQVTLSCSPISGHRSVSWYQQTPGQGLQFLFEYFSETQRNKGNFPGRFSGRQFSNSRSEMNVSTLELGDSALYLCASSLGYGSTDTQYFGPGTRLTVL.

The V gene is TRBV6-5, the J gene TRBJ2-7; 7 bases are shared with TRBD2. The CDR3 extends over 13 amino acids. Germline V gene data show CDR1 as MNHEY and CDR2 as SVGAGI. The V gene end was trimmed by 8 bases and the J gene end by 2 bases; junction bases not matched to a gene: 6. CDR3 nucleotide sequence: TGTGCCAGCGTCCGGGCGGGGGCCTACGAGCAGTACTTC. The encoded protein is CASVRAGAYEQYF.

This rearrangement joins TRBV9 to TRBJ2-1, with a tentative D call TRBD2 (5 bases). CDR1 SGDLS and CDR2 YYNGEE come from the germline V gene. V dropped 2 bases and J dropped 3 bases, with 9 bases sitting between them. The CDR3 covers 14 residues. CDR3 sequence (DNA): TGTGCCAGCAGCGTTTCAAGCGGCTACAATGAGCAGTTCTTC. It translates to CASSVSSGYNEQFF.

J is TRBJ2-6 and V is TRBV9; 8 nucleotides align to TRBD1. The germline CDR1 and CDR2 sequences are SGDLS and YYNGEE. CDR3 size: 17 residues. The V segment lost 3 bases and the J segment 0 bases; nucleotides outside the gene matches: 5. The CDR3 spells CASSGGQGRSGANVLTF. CDR3 sequence (DNA): TGTGCCAGCAGCGGCGGACAGGGACGCTCTGGGGCCAACGTCCTGACTTTC.

This clone was seen a handful of times. This sequence joins TRBV9 and TRBJ2-7; 7 bases are shared with TRBD2. The J segment lost 3 bases and the V segment lost 0 bases, leaving 6 bases of the junction unmatched. This CDR3 has 15 residues. Germline CDR1 SGDLS, CDR2 YYNGEE. The chain's CDR3 is CASSVDSSGLYEQYF. CDR3 DNA sequence: TGTGCCAGCAGCGTAGACTCTAGCGGTCTCTACGAGCAGTACTTC. The full variable domain, with the rest looked up from reference TRBV9 and TRBJ2-7, is DSGVTQTPKHLITATGQRVTLRCSPRSGDLSVYWYQQSLDQGLQFLIQYYNGEERAKGNILERFSAQQFPDLHSELNLSSLELGDSALYFCASSVDSSGLYEQYFGPGTRLTVT.

The chain is built from TRBV28 and TRBJ2-5; D is unresolved. CDR3 size: 14 residues. Trimming took off 4 bases at V and 5 bases at J, with 14 bases between the two ends. Looked up from germline, CDR1 is MDHEN and CDR2 is SYDVKM. The CDR3 region has the DNA TGTGCCAGCAGTTCGCCGGCAGAGGATGAGACCCAGTACTTC. Translation: CASSSPAEDETQYF.

The V call is TRBV4-1, the J call TRBJ1-4; D gene uncertain. This CDR3 comprises 14 residues. The ends were cut back, 3 bases at V and 8 bases at J, with 13 bases in the middle. Per germline, CDR1 MGHRA and CDR2 YSYEKL. The chain's CDR3 is CASSHRRTFEKLFF. In DNA, the CDR3 is TGCGCCAGCAGCCATAGGAGGACTTTCGAAAAACTGTTTTTT.

V and J are TRBV9 and TRBJ2-7, with TRBD1 matching over 7 bases. The CDR3 totals 14 residues. V lost 0 bases and J lost 2; bases outside the gene matches: 2. Germline CDR1 is SGDLS and CDR2 is YYNGEE. CDR3 in DNA: TGTGCCAGCAGCGTAGGGACAGGTCCCTACGAGCAGTACTTC. Translation gives CASSVGTGPYEQYF.

The chain carries TRBV12-3 or TRBV12-4 and TRBJ2-2, with D possibly matching TRBD1 (6 bases). V lost 6 bases and J lost 7, with 12 bases in between. The CDR3 runs to 13 residues. The CDR3 spells CASRSQGIGELFF. For the CDR3, the DNA is TGTGCCAGCAGATCACAGGGAATCGGGGAGCTGTTTTTT.

CDR3 nucleotides: TGTGCCAGCAGGGGGCCTTTCCTAGAGGAGACCCAGTACTTC. Translation: CASRGPFLEETQYF. The genes are TRBV6-5 and TRBJ2-5; TRBD1 is a possible D gene (5 bases). The length of the CDR3 is 14 residues. Germline V gene lookup returns CDR1 MNHEY and CDR2 SVGAGI. Trimming took 6 bases from V and 5 from J, leaving 16 bases between them.

The chain couples TRBV10-2 to TRBJ1-1; TRBD1 is a possible D gene (6 bases). V was clipped by 7 bases and J by 0 bases, with 21 bases between them. Germline-derived CDR1 and CDR2 are WSHSY and SAAADI. The CDR3 runs to 17 residues. The CDR3 region has the DNA TGCGCCAGCACCCCGCGGGGGCACGGACACATGAACACTGAAGCTTTCTTT. It specifies CASTPRGHGHMNTEAFF.

This clone was counted between two and nine times. This rearrangement joins TRBV18 to TRBJ2-7; TRBD1 is a possible D gene (6 bases). V was trimmed by 1 base and J by 4 bases, leaving 20 bases between them. CDR1 KGHSH and CDR2 LQKENI come from the germline V gene. This CDR3 comprises 17 residues. The CDR3 coding sequence is TGTGCCAGCTCACCACTGATTACAGGGATTAGCCCTTACGAGCAGTACTTC. Translated: CASSPLITGISPYEQYF.

J is TRBJ1-4 and V is TRBV5-4; TRBD1 matches at 8 bases. The ends lost 4 bases at V and 4 bases at J; junction bases unmatched: 6. The CDR3 is 15 residues long. Germline V gives CDR1 SGHNT, CDR2 YYREEE (reference sequence). For the CDR3, the DNA is TGTGCCAGCAGCGTGACAGGGGAGGGTAATGAAAAACTGTTTTTT. Encoded protein: CASSVTGEGNEKLFF.

This chain uses TRBV7-2 with TRBJ2-1, with 10 nucleotides matching TRBD1. The length of the CDR3 is 15 residues. The germline CDR1 and CDR2 sequences are SGHTA and FQGNSA. The J segment lost 8 bases and the V segment lost 6 bases, leaving 10 bases of the junction unmatched. In nucleotides, the CDR3 is TGTGCCAGCAGTAACACCGGGACAGGGGTCCATGAGCAGTTCTTC. As protein: CASSNTGTGVHEQFF. The whole variable domain, remainder taken from reference TRBV7-2 and TRBJ2-1, is GAGVSQSPSNKVTEKGKDVELRCDPISGHTALYWYRQSLGQGLEFLIYFQGNSAPDKSGLPSDRFSAERTGGSVSTLTIQRTQQEDSAVYLCASSNTGTGVHEQFFGPGTRLTVL.

The sample holds one count of this clone. The chain links TRBV2 to TRBJ2-5, with 8 positions matching TRBD1. Trimming took 3 bases from V and 2 from J; bases not matched to a gene: 8. This CDR3 region has 16 residues. The germline V gene has CDR1 SNHLY and CDR2 FYNNEI. CDR3 in amino acids: CASSDLDRVRQETQYF. In DNA, the CDR3 is TGTGCCAGCAGTGACCTGGACAGGGTGCGGCAAGAGACCCAGTACTTC.

V usage is TRBV28 and J usage is TRBJ1-2; no clear D. V was trimmed by 10 bases and J by 1 base, leaving 13 bases between them. Germline V gene sequence: CDR1 MDHEN, CDR2 SYDVKM. CDR3 length: 13 residues. The CDR3 sequence: CATSLADNYGYTF. DNA of the CDR3: TGTGCCACCTCACTAGCGGATAACTATGGCTACACCTTC.

This clone came up once. The V gene is TRBV20-1, the J gene TRBJ1-2, with D unclear. In germline, CDR1 is DFQATT, CDR2 SNEGSKA (reference sequence). The V gene lost 6 bases and the J gene lost 4 bases, with 18 bases spanning the gap. CDR3 length: 14 amino acids. CDR3: CSASQQEISYGYTF. The CDR3 DNA sequence: TGCAGTGCCAGTCAGCAGGAAATAAGCTATGGCTACACCTTC.